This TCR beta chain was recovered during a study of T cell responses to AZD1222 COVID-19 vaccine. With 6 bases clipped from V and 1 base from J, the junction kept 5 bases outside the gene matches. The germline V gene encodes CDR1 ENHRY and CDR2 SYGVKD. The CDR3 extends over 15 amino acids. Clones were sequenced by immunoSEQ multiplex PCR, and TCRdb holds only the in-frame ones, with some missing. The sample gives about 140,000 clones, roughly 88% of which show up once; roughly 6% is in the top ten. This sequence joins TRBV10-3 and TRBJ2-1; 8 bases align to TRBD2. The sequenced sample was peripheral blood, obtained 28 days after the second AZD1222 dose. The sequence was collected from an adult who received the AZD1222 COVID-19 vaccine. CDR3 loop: CAIRNSGTSYNEQFF. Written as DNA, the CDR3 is TGTGCCATCAGGAATAGCGGGACTTCCTACAATGAGCAGTTCTTC.